This T cell receptor (beta chain) was recovered during a study of cytomegalovirus exposure and HLA in healthy donors (dated by TCRdb to about 2017). Some background on the complete study: An earlier analysis of some 600 of the donors reported about 280 Gb of sequence data and 95 million to 120 million unique TCR beta sequences obtained from about 179 million T cells. About 300 gigabases of sequencing data and around 88 million unique TCR sequences made up an early release that covered some 640 HLA-typed donors. Of the roughly 400 genotyped donors, more than 75% were placed in the genetic ancestry cluster associated with self-reported Caucasian donors. The study aimed to test whether signatures of past pathogen exposure could be identified by cataloging public T cell receptors. The T cell repertoires of around 730 subjects were profiled by immunosequencing and related to cytomegalovirus serostatus. Besides the first cohort of approximately 710 subjects, a separate validation cohort made up of 120 different subjects was used. To predict cytomegalovirus infection status, the study combined high-throughput TCR immunosequencing, statistical association of individual TCRs with disease status, and machine learning. In a later analysis, previously published TCR beta repertoires from fewer than 750 donors were re-analyzed and high-resolution HLA genotyping was added so that TCR occurrence patterns could be studied. The later analysis used no new phenotypic data to find candidate immune exposures, relying instead on TCR beta sequences and their occurrence across donors. In an earlier analysis of roughly 580 of the donors, high-throughput TCR beta sequencing was used to judge whether each TCR beta V gene segment behaved as functional or pseudogenic. Alongside the repertoire data, information on donor age, sex, ethnicity and CMV serostatus was compiled. A later genetic analysis took genome-wide SNP genotypes for 398 of the 666 donors and used that subset as a discovery cohort. Every discovery cohort repertoire had been produced on one sequencing platform. HLA typing included class I and class II loci at four-digit resolution. The number of donors typed differed by locus, with 629-630 for A, B, C, DRB1 and DQB1, 522 for DQA1, under 610 for DPA1, and some 440 for DPB1. About 5 DR-DQ haplotypes were handled as single units for association and clustering, since linkage in the cohort was strong. Across approximately 400 genotyped donors of the cohort, an average of about 200,000 unique TCR beta nucleotide sequences per donor were sequenced, and 15% to 20% of those sequences were non-productive.

Remarks on this clone: The specificity of this receptor is unknown. No base quality values were provided; no much bigger clone lies one nucleotide off.

For CDR1 and CDR2, the germline V gene (reference sequence) lists SEHNR and FQNEAQ. The CDR3 runs 11 amino acids, cysteine and phenylalanine included. Only the CDR3 portion is preserved as DNA: 33 bases, with reading frame beginning at the first base. V has 6 bases trimmed and J has 7 bases trimmed; junction bases matching no gene number 2. What the study reported, not specific to this receptor: The only immune exposure information available for the cohort was CMV serostatus. In a later analysis, HLA-associated TCR beta chains showed more clonal expansion and lower generation probabilities than non-associated chains that were equally common. An earlier analysis of roughly 570 of the donors showed that most TCR beta V segments appeared in productive rearrangements either about 90% or about 30% of the time, which broadly matched IMGT annotations. Because HLA typing was missing for some donors at each locus, association tests included only the typed subset. Across donors, most TCR sequences were observed very rarely, whereas some public TCRs were present in many individuals. A later genetic analysis associated a missense DCLRE1C variant with V-gene and J-gene trimming of TCR beta chains, and an independent cohort replicated the association. Specific HLA alleles were associated with roughly 17,000 TCR beta sequences at a false discovery rate of 0.05 in a later analysis. In a later analysis, TCR association rates were found to vary across HLA loci, with the most associated TCRs seen for DRB1 alleles and the fewest for HLA-C alleles. Correlated functional status among segregating V segments might be attributable to linkage disequilibrium, but an unknown experimental factor could not be ruled out. A later genetic analysis reported fewer N-insertions in productive TCRs among donors in an Asian-associated ancestry cluster than the roughly 640-donor mean. The cohort was sequenced for TCR beta chains only, and without alpha or paired-chain data the features that could be detected were limited. Three of the identified cytomegalovirus-associated TCR beta chains were confirmed in vitro to be specific for cytomegalovirus antigens. The presence/absence analyses assumed that sequencing depth was roughly uniform across donors, and that assumption may not be true. Because counts were too low, some 17 rarely observed V segments, including chromosome 9 orphons, were excluded from the earlier analysis of fewer than 650 of the donors. According to a later analysis, most CMV-associated TCR beta chains appeared to be HLA-restricted, and the HLA associations seemed to be driven largely by CMV exposure. Strong co-occurrence of HLA alleles, especially DR and DQ, made assigning TCR associations to individual alleles difficult. In a later analysis, several top co-occurrence clusters were reported to appear linked to parvovirus B19, influenza, CMV and Epstein-Barr virus. A further reported finding was that TCR beta sequences accurately predicted the HLA-A and HLA-B alleles for most subjects in the first cohort. The authors suggested that the approach could potentially be extended to other disease states and immunological phenotypes. A group of highly shared sequence variants was considered likely to be a technical artifact of the sequencing pipeline. Cytomegalovirus status was reported to be diagnosed by the classifier with high specificity and sensitivity in both the original and validation cohorts. In the study, around 160 TCR beta chains were listed as associated with cytomegalovirus. Some IMGT-functional V segments, including TRBV6-2 and TRBV6-3, could not be told apart with the 87-base-pair reads, so those segments were excluded.

Library generation was performed with the immunoSEQ multiplex PCR assay. For the multiplex PCR, a mixture combining 60 forward primers for TCR Vbeta segments and 13 reverse primers for TCR Jbeta segments was used. Amplification of the CDR3 region of rearranged TCR beta genes was performed with a multiplex PCR assay on genomic DNA. Amplified TCR beta libraries were sequenced as 87-base-pair reads on the Illumina HiSeq System. Per the original workflow: In a later analysis, tens of millions of unique TCR beta chains were counted across the 500 to 850 repertoires, and roughly 11 million of these chains were shared by at least two donors. To remove PCR and sequencing errors, raw reads were error-corrected and collapsed into unique sequences using a nearest-neighbor algorithm that merged closely related sequences. V, D and J gene segments were assigned by aligning CDR3 sequences to IMGT reference sequences. For a sequence to be retained, a match of at least six nucleotides was required to both a V gene segment and a J gene segment. Rearrangements were classified as productive when the CDR3 lacked stop codons and remained in frame with V and J, and all other rearrangements were classified as non-productive. CDR3 was defined by IMGT convention, running from the second conserved V-encoded cysteine to the conserved J-encoded phenylalanine. Sequences without an unambiguous match to a single V gene segment were excluded from the earlier analysis of over 500 of the donors. In an earlier analysis of 587 of the donors, V segments were called functional above 56.7% productive rearrangements and were called segregating when the between-donor standard deviation exceeded 5%. A statistical classification framework was built for diagnosing cytomegalovirus status from the catalog of TCR beta chain sequences. A later analysis assigned V and J genes by comparing TCR nucleotide sequences with IMGT/GENE-DB human TR gene sequences. In a later analysis, CDR3 sequences and most-parsimonious VDJ recombination scenarios were assigned using the TCRdist pipeline. In a later analysis, every TCR beta chain was defined by the combination of its CDR3 amino acid sequence and its V-gene family, and reads without a unique V-gene family were dropped. In a later analysis, 450 to 600 highly shared, low-generation-probability nucleotide sequences were removed to address suspected cross-contamination and a sequencing artifact. For each public chain, a later analysis derived a clonal expansion index from normalized ranks of inferred template counts within each repertoire. In a later analysis, generation probabilities were computed using a VDJ recombination model fitted to out-of-frame rearrangements, and the results were checked against IGoR. Hypergeometric tests were used in a later analysis to score TCR-TCR, TCR-HLA and TCR-CMV co-occurrence, with a repertoire-size bias correction applied to the TCR pairs. False discovery rates were estimated in a later analysis by permuting HLA or CMV assignments 20 times. In a later analysis, co-occurring TCRs were grouped with DBSCAN, and TCRdist sequence similarity was added when clustering was performed within HLA-allele-positive subsets. Repertoires with fewer than 30,000 or more than 120,000 public chains, plus five repertoires with anomalous nucleotide sharing, were excluded from co-occurrence clustering. In TCRdb, the immuneACCESS table is reduced to in-frame sequences with V and J assigned. These tables do not hold every clone; where another copy was compared, an unresolved V gene accounts for under half, and the others remain unexplained. The V and J calls and clone size were taken over from that table, and D and trimming were inferred from the DNA. This sample has more than 95,000 clones in its table, and around 67% of those were observed once. The ten largest clonotypes hold over 4% of the sample.

In total, just over 650 healthy bone marrow donors made up the cohort. All cohort members were sampled while nominally healthy, although unrecorded immune exposures were likely present. The donor was CMV seropositive and was included in the group of some 290 seropositive cohort members. A peripheral blood sample was provided by each donor, and peripheral blood mononuclear cells were used for TCR beta sequencing. The Qiagen DNeasy Blood Extraction Kit was used to extract genomic DNA from the blood cell samples. The specimen was PBMCs. The origin of this receptor is a man in his 60s in good health and CMV-seropositive. The sequence links TRBV7-9 to TRBJ1-1; TRBD1 matches 7 bases in the middle. The DNA is as follows: TGTGCCAGCAGTCGACAGGGTGAAGCTTTCTTT. This encodes CASSRQGEAFF.